This T cell receptor beta chain was recovered during a study of CD8+ T cells in alopecia areata. Following RNA extraction, reverse transcription yielded cDNA that acted as the sequencing template. Assay: immunoSEQ multiplex PCR; the TCRdb copy retains only in-frame clones and omits some. This sample has around 200,000 clones; about 60% occur once, and the top ten carry roughly 12%. Between the trimmed V and J ends, which lost 6 bases and 0 bases, there was a span of 8 bases. CDR1 ENHRY and CDR2 SYGVKD come from the germline V gene. The CDR3 is 13 residues long. Treatment: oral pan-JAK inhibitor, 5-10 mg twice daily.

This chain uses TRBV10-3 with TRBJ1-2; no clear D. The starting material was CD8+ T cells sorted from blood, obtained at week 24, from a patient treated with tofacitinib. This TCR was sampled from a human donor with alopecia areata. CDR3 coding DNA: TGTGCCATCAGATTCGAGACTAACTATGGCTACACCTTC. Residues: CAIRFETNYGYTF.